This T cell receptor beta chain was obtained from a study of blood T cell repertoires in COVID-19. In the study overall: Donors in the United States, Italy and Spain gave samples during acute or convalescent COVID-19. In each case, the material was cDNA or gDNA derived from T cells, B-cell-depleted T cells, or PBMCs.

CDR1 LNHDA and CDR2 SQIVND come from the germline V gene (reference sequence). The V end lost 5 bases, the J end lost 0 bases, and 14 bases lay between the germline ends. The CDR3 covers 16 residues. In the source study's methods: Researchers report that nucleated cell counts were estimated from reference gene primer amplification. Data came from immunoSEQ multiplex PCR; TCRdb stores just in-frame clones and leaves some out. That table supplies the V and J calls and clone size; D and trimming were determined from the DNA. The sample yields about 100,000 clones, about 80% seen once. The origin of this receptor is a man in his sixties with acute or convalescent COVID-19. Sequencing was performed on peripheral blood. V and J are TRBV19 and TRBJ1-3; D unclear. The DNA for the CDR3 is TGTGCCAGTAGTCCCCCTTCCGGGTTCTCTGGAAACACCATATATTTT. Amino acid sequence: CASSPPSGFSGNTIYF.